These 13 T cell receptor beta chains were sequenced from one sample in a study of PD-1 blockade in classical Hodgkin lymphoma. The protocol was immunoSEQ multiplex PCR, while the TCRdb copy is restricted to in-frame clones and leaves out a portion. The repertoire includes 11,000 or so clones, roughly 84% of them detected once, and about 29% sits in the top ten. Brentuximab vedotin exposure varied among the patients, all of whom had relapsed after autologous stem cell transplantation. The material sequenced was peripheral blood mononuclear cells (PBMCs), taken at baseline. The receptor set was obtained from a human donor with classical Hodgkin lymphoma.

The rearrangement uses TRBV6-6 and TRBJ1-1; D perhaps matches TRBD1 (6 bases). V was trimmed by 4 bases and J by 0 bases, leaving 9 bases between them. Germline CDR1 is MNHNY and CDR2 is SVGAGI (reference sequence). This CDR3 is 14 amino acids long. The CDR3 is CASSWGPLNTEAFF. In nucleotides, the CDR3 is TGTGCCAGCAGTTGGGGGCCCCTGAACACTGAAGCTTTCTTT.

This clone appeared a few times. The chain combines TRBV5-4 with TRBJ2-3, with no clear D. Trimming shortened V by 0 bases and J by 2 bases, and 16 bases separated the two germline ends. Germline V gene lookup returns CDR1 SGHNT and CDR2 YYREEE (reference sequence). CDR3 size: 17 residues. The CDR3: CASSLEPETYLTDTQYF. The CDR3 DNA reads TGTGCCAGCAGCTTGGAACCTGAGACGTACCTCACAGATACGCAGTATTTT.

On this clone: The conserved phenylalanine or tryptophan is not found at the CDR3 terminus, so this likely reflects a read error. Because the CDR3's place on the DNA is in doubt, the DNA is left out and the CDR3 is given as listed by TCRdb. The chain combines TRBV21-1 with TRBJ2-3; the table names TRBD2, a call not compared with the DNA. TRBV21-1 is described as a pseudogene. The CDR3 contains 10 residues when both ends are counted. CDR3 amino acids: CASSKAPGVG.

The DNA for the CDR3 is TGTGCCAGCAGCTTACCAGGAATGAACACTGAAGCTTTCTTT. Amino acid sequence: CASSLPGMNTEAFF. The chain links TRBV6-5 to TRBJ1-1, with D unclear. The germline V gene has CDR1 MNHEY and CDR2 SVGAGI. The CDR3 runs to 14 residues. V lost 6 bases to trimming and J lost 0 bases, with 11 bases between them.

The chain employs TRBV5-1 and TRBJ2-7; 11 nucleotides agree with TRBD1. V lost 7 bases and J lost 1; bases outside the gene matches: 4. This CDR3 spans 14 amino acids. CDR1 SGHRS and CDR2 YFSETQ come from the germline V gene. The CDR3 is CASAGDRGSYEQYF. The CDR3, as DNA: TGCGCCAGCGCGGGGGACAGGGGGTCCTACGAGCAGTACTTC.

The chain combines TRBV30 with TRBJ1-1, with no clear D. V lost 3 bases and J 0 bases, leaving 8 bases between the germline ends. CDR1 and CDR2 from the germline V gene are GTSNPN and SVGIG (reference sequence). The CDR3 loop spans 13 amino acids. CDR3 sequence: CAWREGVNTEAFF. CDR3 nucleotide sequence: TGTGCCTGGAGGGAGGGAGTGAACACTGAAGCTTTCTTT.

The chain is built from TRBV5-5 and TRBJ1-2, with unresolved D. Germline CDR1 is SGHKS and CDR2 is YYEKEE (reference sequence). V lost 0 bases and J lost 8, with 11 bases in between. The CDR3 is 13 amino acids. CDR3 in amino acids: CASSLGQLEGYTF. In nucleotides, the CDR3 is TGTGCCAGCAGCTTGGGGCAGTTAGAAGGCTACACCTTC.

The V and J genes are TRBV9 and TRBJ2-2, with D possibly TRBD1 on 5 matching bases. V gave up 7 bases and J gave up 4 bases, with 14 bases separating them. This CDR3 contains 14 residues. CDR1 and CDR2 (germline): SGDLS, YYNGEE. As DNA, the CDR3 is TGTGCCAGCGGATACAGGAGTAGCACCGGGGAGCTGTTTTTT. Its translation is CASGYRSSTGELFF.

The gene calls are TRBV28 and TRBJ1-5; D uncertain. With 8 bases removed from V and 4 bases from J, the gap between germline ends came to 9 bases. Germline CDR1 is MDHEN and CDR2 is SYDVKM. CDR3 size: 12 residues. CDR3 loop: CASSEPNQPQHF. The DNA for the CDR3 is TGTGCCAGCTCCGAACCAAATCAGCCCCAGCATTTT.

The rearrangement joins TRBV20-1 to TRBJ1-5; D ambiguous. Trimming took off 5 bases at V and 9 bases at J, with 8 bases between the two ends. Germline CDR1 is DFQATT and CDR2 is SNEGSKA (reference sequence). This CDR3 has 10 amino acids. CDR3 protein: CSAGPGPQHF. The DNA for the CDR3 is TGCAGTGCTGGTCCTGGGCCCCAGCATTTT.

This chain uses TRBV19 with TRBJ1-1; D gene ambiguous. CDR3 size: 14 residues. Germline V gene sequence: CDR1 LNHDA, CDR2 SQIVND (reference sequence). V was shortened by 4 bases and J by 0 bases, with 9 bases between the two germline ends. The CDR3: CASSTPRMNTEAFF. CDR3 nucleotides: TGTGCCAGTAGTACCCCACGGATGAACACTGAAGCTTTCTTT.

The chain uses TRBV28 and TRBJ1-5, with 7 bases lining up with TRBD1. After removal of 7 bases from V and 0 bases from J, the junction contained 6 bases not matched to a gene. Per germline, CDR1 MDHEN and CDR2 SYDVKM. The CDR3 sequence is 15 residues long. The CDR3 coding sequence is TGTGCCAGCAAACGACAGGGATATAGCAATCAGCCCCAGCATTTT. It codes for CASKRQGYSNQPQHF.

The chain recombines TRBV19 with TRBJ2-7; D uncertain. The CDR3 length is 14 residues. V lost 1 base, J lost 0 bases, and 7 bases lay in between. CDR1 is LNHDA and CDR2 is SQIVND in the germline V gene (reference sequence). CDR3 sequence (DNA): TGTGCCAGTAGTATAGGCAGGAACTCCTACGAGCAGTACTTC. Residues: CASSIGRNSYEQYF.